One and the same sample provided the 24 T cell receptor beta chains below, sequenced in a study of blood T cell repertoires in COVID-19. TCRdb's table, derived via immunoSEQ multiplex PCR, lists solely in-frame clones and lacks some. The sample consists of about 130,000 clones, about 86% of them appearing once. Sample: PBMCs or T cells enriched from blood (not recorded which). Source of these receptors: a man aged 35 to 55 with acute COVID-19.

V is TRBV3-1 (or the pseudogene TRBV3-2) and J is TRBJ2-5; 9 bases agree with TRBD2. There are 16 residues in the CDR3. Germline V gene data show CDR1 as LGHDT and CDR2 as YNNKEL (reference sequence). V gave up 4 bases and J gave up 1 base; unmatched junction bases: 7. CDR3 region: CASSPWLAGFQETQYF. In DNA, the CDR3 is TGTGCCAGCAGCCCCTGGCTAGCGGGGTTCCAAGAGACCCAGTACTTC.

The chain has TRBV18 and TRBJ1-2; D is possibly TRBD1 (6 bases). The CDR3 covers 16 residues. V was cut by 5 bases and J by 4 bases, with 20 bases left in between. Looked up from germline, CDR1 is KGHSH and CDR2 is LQKENI. In DNA form, the CDR3 reads TGTGCCAGCTCATCGACGGACAGCCTCTTATCCTATGGCTACACCTTC. Amino acid sequence: CASSSTDSLLSYGYTF.

Written as DNA, the CDR3 is TGTGCCAGCAGCTTAGAACCAGGGGGCCCTCGGGAGCAGTACTTC. This codes for CASSLEPGGPREQYF. This rearrangement joins TRBV11-2 to TRBJ2-7; the match to TRBD1 covers 8 bases. This CDR3 has 15 residues. The V and J ends lost 0 bases and 7 bases, in that order; junction bases with no gene match: 8. Germline V CDR1 and CDR2: SGHAT, FQNNGV.

The gene calls are TRBV12-3 or TRBV12-4 and TRBJ2-4; 7 bases map to TRBD2. V shed 10 bases, J shed 8 bases, and the junction held 5 bases outside the gene matches. This CDR3 contains 11 residues. The chain's CDR3 is CATRLADIQYF. The CDR3 coding sequence is TGTGCCACCAGACTAGCAGACATTCAGTACTTC.

In its sample, this clone was seen once. The V call is TRBV5-1, the J call TRBJ2-3; 10 nucleotides match TRBD2. The CDR3 sequence is 16 residues long. CDR1 SGHRS and CDR2 YFSETQ come from the germline V gene. The J segment lost 0 bases and the V segment lost 0 bases, leaving 1 base of the junction unmatched. CDR3 nucleotide sequence: TGCGCCAGCAGCTTGGGAGCGGGGGGGAGCACAGATACGCAGTATTTT. Translated, it gives CASSLGAGGSTDTQYF.

This rearrangement joins TRBV2 to TRBJ1-4; D uncertain. V was shortened by 0 bases and J by 8 bases, with 13 bases between the two germline ends. Germline CDR1 and CDR2: SNHLY and FYNNEI. This CDR3 spans 15 amino acids. CDR3 bases: TGTGCCAGCAGTGAAGCGGTAGAGGGTGGAGAAAAACTGTTTTTT. It is translated as CASSEAVEGGEKLFF.

This clone has a single count. This chain links TRBV4-1 with TRBJ2-1; 11 nucleotides match TRBD2. Germline V gene lookup returns CDR1 MGHRA and CDR2 YSYEKL. The CDR3 contains 18 residues. Losses at the gene ends were 4 bases for V and 2 bases for J; bases not matched to a gene: 10. The CDR3 loop reads CASSPLYSGGATYNEQFF. The CDR3 coding sequence is TGCGCCAGCAGCCCCCTCTATAGCGGGGGGGCCACCTACAATGAGCAGTTCTTC.

This chain uses TRBV2 with TRBJ1-1; TRBD1 matches 8 bases. Germline loops: CDR1 SNHLY, CDR2 FYNNEI. The CDR3 has 14 residues. V gave up 6 bases and J gave up 5 bases; unmatched junction bases: 8. CDR3 protein: CASSQQGDFTEAFF. DNA of the CDR3: TGTGCCAGCAGCCAACAGGGGGATTTTACTGAAGCTTTCTTT.

This chain joins TRBV7-3 and TRBJ2-3; 12 nucleotides align to TRBD2. The CDR3 totals 16 residues. Per germline, CDR1 SGHTA and CDR2 FQGTGA. The ends lost 4 bases at V and 0 bases at J; junction bases unmatched: 2. CDR3 DNA: TGTGCCAGCAGCTCAGGACTAGCGGGGAGCACAGATACGCAGTATTTT. Its protein product is CASSSGLAGSTDTQYF.

This clone was seen a few times. V is TRBV10-3 and J is TRBJ2-7; D unresolved. Germline V gives CDR1 ENHRY, CDR2 SYGVKD. Trimming took 6 bases from V and 3 from J, leaving 12 bases between them. This CDR3 has 13 residues. CDR3 amino acids: CAIRAPADYEQYF. For the CDR3, the DNA is TGTGCCATCAGGGCACCGGCGGACTACGAGCAGTACTTC.

This clone is a singleton in its sample. The genes are TRBV7-3 and TRBJ2-5; D is undetermined. The germline V gene encodes CDR1 SGHTA and CDR2 FQGTGA. Trimming stripped 1 base from V and 2 bases from J, with 5 bases between. This CDR3 spans 13 amino acids. CDR3 DNA: TGTGCCAGCAGCTTAAACTCACAAGAGACCCAGTACTTC. Protein: CASSLNSQETQYF.

This clone occurred a few times. J is TRBJ1-2 and V is TRBV6-1; 12 bases map to TRBD1. V trimming: 3 bases; J trimming: 4 bases; junction bases outside the gene matches: 12. The CDR3 consists of 18 residues. Germline CDR1 is MNHNS and CDR2 is SASEGT. Written as DNA, the CDR3 is TGTGCCAGCAGTGACCCGGGACAGGGGGCTTTAAGGAGCTATGGCTACACCTTC. Translation: CASSDPGQGALRSYGYTF.

The chain joins TRBV11-2 to TRBJ1-2, with 7 nucleotides matching TRBD1. The germline V gene has CDR1 SGHAT and CDR2 FQNNGV. With V trimmed by 3 bases and J by 6 bases, 4 bases remained unmatched. The CDR3 has 13 residues. CDR3 sequence reads: CASSFDRVHGYTF. The CDR3 coding sequence is TGTGCCAGCAGCTTCGACAGGGTACATGGCTACACCTTC.

This chain connects TRBV7-9 to TRBJ1-3, with 9 bases aligning to TRBD1. After removal of 5 bases from V and 4 bases from J, the junction contained 9 bases not matched to a gene. Germline V gives CDR1 SEHNR, CDR2 FQNEAQ (reference sequence). The CDR3 is 16 amino acids. The DNA for the CDR3 is TGTGCCAGCAGCCGTGGACAGGGGACAGGCGGAAACACCATATATTTT. Translation gives CASSRGQGTGGNTIYF.

The genes are TRBV6-5 and TRBJ2-7, with 7 bases identical to TRBD2. The CDR3 is 14 amino acids. Germline-derived CDR1 and CDR2 are MNHEY and SVGAGI. V shed 0 bases, J shed 5 bases, and the junction held 4 bases outside the gene matches. CDR3 amino acids: CASSYSSGKDEQYF. The DNA of the CDR3 is TGTGCCAGCAGTTACTCCAGCGGGAAGGACGAGCAGTACTTC.

The chain couples TRBV12-3 or TRBV12-4 to TRBJ2-5; possible D gene TRBD2, 5 bases. Trimming cost V 3 bases and J 7 bases, with 6 bases left between them. This CDR3 is 11 amino acids long. The CDR3 coding sequence is TGTGCCAGCAGTTTTCGGGGGACCCAGTACTTC. As protein: CASSFRGTQYF.

The V call is TRBV2, the J call TRBJ2-1; 7 bases are shared with TRBD1. Looked up from germline, CDR1 is SNHLY and CDR2 is FYNNEI. This CDR3 is 15 amino acids long. Trimming removed 6 bases from V and 6 bases from J; junction bases left unmatched: 11. The CDR3 here is CASSATTTGTNEQFF. CDR3 DNA: TGTGCCAGCAGCGCGACTACGACAGGGACCAATGAGCAGTTCTTC.

In its sample, this clone was seen a few times. The chain carries TRBV4-2 and TRBJ2-5; unclear D gene. The CDR3 extends over 13 amino acids. Trimming took 1 base from V and 2 from J, leaving 5 bases between them. From germline, CDR1 is LGHNA and CDR2 YNFKEQ. DNA of the CDR3: TGTGCCAGCAGCCAAGGGCGGCAAGAGACCCAGTACTTC. Its protein product is CASSQGRQETQYF.

The V call is TRBV5-1, the J call TRBJ2-7, with D unclear. The germline V and J ends were trimmed by 0 bases and 3 bases, with 13 bases remaining between them. The CDR3 is made up of 15 amino acids. Per the germline V gene, CDR1 is SGHRS and CDR2 is YFSETQ. DNA of the CDR3: TGCGCCAGCAGCTTGGGATCCAACAGCCTCTACGAGCAGTACTTC. It is translated as CASSLGSNSLYEQYF.

The genes are TRBV19 and TRBJ1-5, with D maybe TRBD1 (6 bases). V lost 1 base, J lost 6 bases, and 13 bases lay in between. The germline V gene encodes CDR1 LNHDA and CDR2 SQIVND (reference sequence). CDR3 length: 15 amino acids. CDR3 nucleotide sequence: TGTGCCAGTAGTATAGGCCTGACAGGTGCTCAGCCCCAGCATTTT. It codes for CASSIGLTGAQPQHF.

The chain employs TRBV18 and TRBJ1-2; 12 positions match TRBD1. With 3 bases clipped from V and 5 bases from J, the junction kept 7 bases outside the gene matches. The CDR3 is 16 residues long. The V gene's germline CDR1 is KGHSH and CDR2 LQKENI. Here the CDR3 reads CASSPPGQGARYGYTF. As DNA, the CDR3 is TGTGCCAGCTCACCCCCGGGACAGGGGGCGCGGTATGGCTACACCTTC.

This clone has a single count. The rearrangement links TRBV19 to TRBJ2-4, with TRBD1 as a possible D gene (5 bases). CDR1 is LNHDA and CDR2 is SQIVND in the germline V gene (reference sequence). The germline V and J ends were trimmed by 0 bases and 7 bases, with 13 bases remaining between them. This CDR3 is 15 amino acids long. In DNA form, the CDR3 reads TGTGCCAGTAGTATAGATCAGGACACGACTAACATTCAGTACTTC. This codes for CASSIDQDTTNIQYF.

The chain combines TRBV5-8 with TRBJ2-4, with 7 bases identical to TRBD2. Germline CDR1 and CDR2: SGHTS and YDEGEE. Germline trimming cut 5 bases from V and 1 base from J; bases unmatched to any gene: 3. CDR3 length: 14 residues. The CDR3 sequence: CASRGGGAKNIQYF. CDR3 DNA sequence: TGTGCCAGCAGGGGCGGGGGTGCCAAAAACATTCAGTACTTC.

The rearrangement uses TRBV2 and TRBJ2-1; 10 bases map to TRBD2. This CDR3 spans 18 amino acids. In germline, CDR1 is SNHLY, CDR2 FYNNEI. V dropped 3 bases and J dropped 8; count of bases not matched to a gene: 16. The CDR3 DNA sequence: TGTGCCAGCAGTGACCCATTCTGGCTAGCGGGAGTTGCGGATGAGCAGTTCTTC. Protein product: CASSDPFWLAGVADEQFF.